The entry below describes one T cell receptor (beta chain). Its antigen remains unknown. This sample was included in a study of T cell responses to AZD1222 COVID-19 vaccine. V gave up 3 bases and J gave up 2 bases; unmatched junction bases: 6. The CDR3 is made up of 15 amino acids. Germline V gene sequence: CDR1 SGHRS, CDR2 YFSETQ. Profiling relied on immunoSEQ multiplex PCR, and the TCRdb table lists in-frame clones only, not all of them. The repertoire holds tens of thousands of clones, with around 73% as singletons. Study outcomes and limitations: CD4 TCRs associated with vaccination spanned spike, dominating at 160-218 and 743-854.

The sequence came from an adult in good health. This chain connects TRBV5-1 to TRBJ2-3, with TRBD2 matching 7 bases. This specimen consisted of peripheral blood, obtained on day 0 of AZD1222 vaccination. The CDR3 nucleotides read TGCGCCAGCAGCTCGGCGGGAGTCAACACAGATACGCAGTATTTT. Its protein is CASSSAGVNTDTQYF.